This T cell receptor beta chain was profiled in a study of a mutant IDH1 vaccine in newly diagnosed glioma. Study-level information: Visit V12 was at week 35; visit V13 was at week 47. Study conclusions and caveats: Seemingly, top peripheral T cell clonotype changes bore no relation to pseudoprogression.

Repertoires were generated with immunoSEQ multiplex PCR, while TCRdb's copy carries only in-frame clones and drops some. Of about 56,000 clones listed, around three quarters are singletons. The CDR3 sequence is 13 residues long. CDR1 and CDR2 from the germline V gene are GTSNPN and SVGIG (reference sequence). Deletions cut 2 bases from V and 6 bases from J, with 13 bases between. Time point defined: week 47, end of study. Doses consisted of 300 ug of mutant IDH1 20-mer peptide each, paired with topical imiquimod. Patients were given eight vaccinations, scheduled in weeks 1, 3, 5, 7, 11, 15, 19 and 23. Regarding this clone: Antigen specificity is unknown.

The specimen comprised PBMCs, sampled from a glioma patient whose treatment included an IDH1 peptide vaccine. The receptor was isolated from a man between 45 and 60 years old with glioma. This chain links TRBV30 with TRBJ1-2, with a tentative D call TRBD1 (5 bases). CDR3 in DNA: TGTGCCTGGAGTTTAACAGGATACGATGGCTACACCTTC. It is translated as CAWSLTGYDGYTF.